This T cell receptor (beta chain) appears in the sequencing data of a study of T cell responses to AZD1222 COVID-19 vaccine. Findings and caveats of the study: Spike-wide vaccine-associated CD4 TCRs dominated at 160-218 and 743-854. Among those given AZD1222, only five or six were seropositive at baseline.

TCRdb's copy holds only in-frame clones and misses some; the assay was immunoSEQ multiplex PCR. The data show about 140,000 clones, with roughly 92% seen just once and about a tenth held by the top ten. Comment on this clone: Its specificity is unknown.

Second-dose intervals near 4 or 12 weeks were combined. The CDR3 loop spans 14 amino acids. Per the germline V gene, CDR1 is MNHEY and CDR2 is SMNVEV (reference sequence). The V gene end was trimmed by 0 bases and the J gene end by 5 bases; junction bases not matched to a gene: 3. The sequence derives from an adult who received the AZD1222 COVID-19 vaccine. V gene TRBV27 combines with J gene TRBJ1-1, with 7 bases fitting TRBD1. The source material was peripheral blood, sampled 28 days after the second AZD1222 dose. The CDR3 sequence: CASSLSGGRTEAFF. CDR3 DNA sequence: TGTGCCAGCAGTTTATCAGGGGGCAGGACTGAAGCTTTCTTT.